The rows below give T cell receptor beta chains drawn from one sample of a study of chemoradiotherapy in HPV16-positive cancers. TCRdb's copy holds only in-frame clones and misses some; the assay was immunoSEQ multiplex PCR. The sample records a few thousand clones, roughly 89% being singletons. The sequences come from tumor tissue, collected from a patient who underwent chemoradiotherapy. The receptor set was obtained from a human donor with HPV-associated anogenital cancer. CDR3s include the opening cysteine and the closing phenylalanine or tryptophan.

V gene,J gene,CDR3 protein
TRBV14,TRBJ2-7,CASSHTGSSLYYEQYF
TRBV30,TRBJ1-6,CAWKRGQSSYNSPLHF
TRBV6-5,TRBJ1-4,CASSYYGGWGEKLFF
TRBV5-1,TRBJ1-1,CASSPGQPNTEAFF
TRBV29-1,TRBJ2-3,CSVGGSTRTDTQYF
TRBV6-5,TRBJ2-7,CASSTGLAVEQYF
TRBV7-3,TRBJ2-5,CASSLLHKGTEKQETQYF
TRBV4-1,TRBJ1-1,CASSQDLPGLNTEAFF
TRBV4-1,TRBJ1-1,CASSQADRLSTEAFF
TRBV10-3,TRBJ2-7,CAIKEAGGFYEQYF
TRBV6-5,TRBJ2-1,CASNGVAGGNEQFF
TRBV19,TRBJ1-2,CASSINPPTRGYTF
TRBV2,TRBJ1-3,CASTEDISGNTIYF
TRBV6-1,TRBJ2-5,CASTAGQETQYF
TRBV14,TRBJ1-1,CASSQERVTEAFF
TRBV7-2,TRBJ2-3,CASSPSSTDTQYF
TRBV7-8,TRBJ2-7,CASSLYLSTYEQYF
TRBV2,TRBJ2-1,CASSEIGQRQFF
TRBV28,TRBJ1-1,CAAWGRANTEAFF
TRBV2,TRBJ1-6,CASSEGRVNDSPLHF
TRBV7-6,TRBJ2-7,CASSLAPPTSGSSYEQYF
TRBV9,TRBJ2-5,CASSGPGWGETQYF
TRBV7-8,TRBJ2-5,CASSLGTSDQETQYF
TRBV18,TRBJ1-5,CASSLGGSNQPQHF
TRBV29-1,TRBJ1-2,CSYLQGDYGYTF
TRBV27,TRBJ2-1,CASSAGLFSYNEQFF
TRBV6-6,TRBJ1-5,CASTQSNQPQHF
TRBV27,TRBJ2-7,CASSSPRDRSYEQYF
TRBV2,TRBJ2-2,CASSGPSSDTGELFF
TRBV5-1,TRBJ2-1,CASSLGTGENEQFF
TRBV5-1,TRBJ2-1,CASSLGSGYNEQFF
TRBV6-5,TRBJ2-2,CASSYSTGGHTGELFF
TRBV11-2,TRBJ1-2,CASSPGWGAGGTNYGYTF
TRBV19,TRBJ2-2,CASSILGQGAGLFF
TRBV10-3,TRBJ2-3,CAISESVGTDTQYF
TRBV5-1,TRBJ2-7,CASSPLTRADYEQYF
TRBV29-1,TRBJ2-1,CSADRGPGGDEQFF
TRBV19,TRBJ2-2,CASTGTSVTGELFF
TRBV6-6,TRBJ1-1,CASSYGGSREAFF
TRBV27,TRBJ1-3,CASSWDVSGNTIYF
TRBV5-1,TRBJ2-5,CASSLGQGTAETQYF
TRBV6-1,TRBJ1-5,CASSEADRGQPQHF
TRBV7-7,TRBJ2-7,CASSLDGELYEQYF
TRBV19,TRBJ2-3,CASRADSTDTQYF
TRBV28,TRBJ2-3,CASSSRTGFGDTQYF
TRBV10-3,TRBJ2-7,CAISDGGRGGYEQYF